A selection of T cell receptor beta chains follows, all from one sample in a study of cytomegalovirus exposure and HLA in healthy donors. Only in-frame clones appear in the TCRdb table, and some are missing; sequencing was by immunoSEQ multiplex PCR. The ten most abundant clones cover 0.55% to 0.6% of a sample with 100,000 or so clones. Sequenced input: PBMCs. These receptors were collected from a man between 50 and 59 years old in good health and CMV-seronegative. Both conserved end residues are part of each CDR3. A D gene is named only where the DNA matches it firmly. Size tells how often a clone was seen (once, few, many) or the class of an expanded clone, and some rows leave it out.

v_gene,abundance,d_gene,j_gene,CDR3aa,CDR3nt
TRBV5-1,-,TRBD2,TRBJ2-1,CASSWIAGGGGNEQFF,TGCGCCAGCAGCTGGATCGCTGGGGGGGGTGGCAATGAGCAGTTCTTC
TRBV19,-,-,TRBJ1-5,CASSINTPGKPQHF,TGTGCCAGTAGTATCAACACCCCCGGGAAGCCCCAGCATTTT
TRBV5-4,medium-sized,TRBD1,TRBJ1-6,CASSRTGDNSPLHF,TGTGCCAGCAGCCGGACAGGGGATAATTCACCCCTCCACTTT
TRBV7-2,-,TRBD1,TRBJ2-7,CASSSGQVTYEQYF,TGTGCCAGCAGCTCTGGACAGGTAACCTACGAGCAGTACTTC
TRBV27,-,-,TRBJ1-6,CASSLRGSDSPLHF,TGTGCCAGCAGTTTAAGGGGGTCTGATTCACCCCTCCACTTT
TRBV2,-,-,TRBJ2-5,CASSVLRQETQYF,TGTGCCAGCAGTGTCCTACGGCAAGAGACCCAGTACTTC
TRBV5-5,-,-,TRBJ2-7,CASSLAADYYEQYF,TGTGCCAGCAGCTTGGCGGCAGACTACTACGAGCAGTACTTC
TRBV19,-,-,TRBJ1-1,CASKRAEIMNTEAFF,TGTGCCAGTAAGAGGGCCGAAATCATGAACACTGAAGCTTTCTTT
TRBV4-3,-,-,TRBJ2-4,CASSQENGRAKNIQYF,TGCGCCAGCAGCCAAGAGAACGGGAGAGCCAAAAACATTCAGTACTTC
TRBV7-9,-,TRBD1,TRBJ2-7,CASSLVGTGVEQYF,TGTGCCAGCAGCTTAGTGGGGACAGGGGTCGAGCAGTACTTC
TRBV29-1,-,-,TRBJ2-3,CSVESFGVDSPFTDTQYF,TGCAGCGTTGAAAGTTTCGGGGTTGACTCGCCCTTCACAGATACGCAGTATTTT
TRBV5-1,-,-,TRBJ1-3,CASSLMSSGNTIYF,TGCGCCAGCAGCTTAATGAGTTCTGGAAACACCATATATTTT
TRBV7-8,-,TRBD2,TRBJ2-5,CGGSSGRSGETQYF,TGTGGGGGGAGTAGCGGGAGATCGGGAGAGACCCAGTACTTC
TRBV5-1,-,TRBD1,TRBJ2-5,CASSKGTGEETQYF,TGCGCCAGCAGCAAAGGGACAGGCGAAGAGACCCAGTACTTC
TRBV5-1,-,TRBD1,TRBJ2-7,CASSQGQGTIVYEQYF,TGCGCCAGCAGCCAAGGACAGGGGACTATAGTCTACGAGCAGTACTTC
TRBV4-1,-,-,TRBJ1-4,CASSLGGGIFEEKLFF,TGCGCCAGCAGCCTCGGCGGGGGCATCTTCGAGGAAAAACTGTTTTTT
TRBV5-1,-,-,TRBJ1-2,CASSREANYGYTF,TGCGCCAGCAGCCGGGAAGCTAACTATGGCTACACCTTC
TRBV6-5,-,-,TRBJ1-1,CASSYTGENTEAFF,TGTGCCAGCAGTTACACAGGCGAGAACACTGAAGCTTTCTTT
TRBV5-1,-,-,TRBJ2-2,CASSTTGNTGELFF,TGCGCCAGCAGCACGACTGGGAACACCGGGGAGCTGTTTTTT
TRBV11-2,-,TRBD2,TRBJ2-7,CASLGLGLAGEASYEQYF,TGTGCCAGCCTCGGGCTGGGACTAGCGGGCGAAGCATCCTACGAGCAGTACTTC
TRBV10-3,-,-,TRBJ2-2,CAIGRGRNAGELFF,TGTGCCATCGGACGAGGGAGGAATGCTGGGGAGCTGTTTTTT
TRBV13,-,TRBD2,TRBJ2-3,CASSLGLGTSGADTQYF,TGTGCCAGCAGCTTAGGCCTAGGGACTAGCGGTGCAGATACGCAGTATTTT
TRBV30,-,TRBD1,TRBJ1-1,CAWSALGGVQAFF,TGTGCCTGGAGTGCATTAGGGGGCGTTCAGGCTTTCTTT
TRBV4-1,-,-,TRBJ1-3,CASSPPGLRSFGLGNTIYF,TGCGCCAGCAGCCCCCCCGGACTTAGGAGTTTCGGTTTAGGAAACACCATATATTTT
TRBV13,-,TRBD1,TRBJ1-1,CASSLGAGTGTTEAFF,TGTGCCAGCAGCTTAGGGGCCGGGACAGGGACCACTGAAGCTTTCTTT
TRBV5-6,-,TRBD2,TRBJ2-1,CASSFSGSGAFF,TGTGCCAGCAGCTTTAGCGGGAGCGGTGCGTTCTTC
TRBV7-2,-,-,TRBJ2-4,CASSLGDSLAKNIQYF,TGTGCCAGCAGCTTAGGAGACAGCCTAGCCAAAAACATTCAGTACTTC
TRBV7-8,-,-,TRBJ1-1,CASSLAILYSEAFF,TGTGCCAGCAGCTTAGCGATATTATACAGTGAAGCTTTCTTT
TRBV2,-,-,TRBJ1-5,CASSEWSGPGRPQHF,TGTGCCAGCAGTGAATGGAGCGGCCCTGGGCGGCCCCAGCATTTT
TRBV6-5,-,-,TRBJ1-2,CASSYSANYGYTF,TGTGCCAGCAGTTATAGTGCTAACTATGGCTACACCTTC
TRBV9,-,TRBD1,TRBJ1-2,CASSVGTGQEYYGYTF,TGTGCCAGCAGCGTAGGAACAGGACAGGAGTACTATGGCTACACCTTC
TRBV6-5,-,TRBD1,TRBJ1-2,CASRSTGTGDGYTF,TGTGCCAGCAGAAGTACCGGGACAGGGGATGGCTACACCTTC
TRBV2,-,-,TRBJ2-5,CASSEAPGKETQYF,TGTGCCAGCAGTGAAGCGCCAGGGAAAGAGACCCAGTACTTC
TRBV6-1,-,-,TRBJ2-7,CASSSSGFYEQYF,TGTGCCAGCAGTAGTAGCGGCTTCTACGAGCAGTACTTC
TRBV29-1,-,TRBD1,TRBJ2-7,CSVWDRGPYEQYF,TGCAGCGTTTGGGACAGAGGACCCTACGAGCAGTACTTC
TRBV15,-,TRBD1,TRBJ1-5,CATSRDRGNNQPQHF,TGTGCCACCAGCAGGGACAGGGGCAACAATCAGCCCCAGCATTTT
TRBV27,-,-,TRBJ2-7,CASSNQGRLNEQYF,TGTGCCAGCAGTAACCAGGGGCGCTTAAACGAGCAGTACTTC
TRBV15,-,TRBD2,TRBJ2-7,CATSTAAGGIDEQYF,TGTGCCACCAGCACCGCGGCGGGGGGTATAGACGAGCAGTACTTC
TRBV13,-,TRBD2,TRBJ2-6,CASSFWLAGDGANVLTF,TGTGCCAGCAGCTTCTGGCTAGCGGGAGATGGGGCCAACGTCCTGACTTTC
TRBV7-9,-,-,TRBJ2-3,CASSPVLWSLGTDTQYF,TGTGCCAGCAGCCCTGTTTTGTGGAGTTTGGGCACAGATACGCAGTATTTT
TRBV7-3,-,-,TRBJ2-1,CASSRSGTYNEQFF,TGTGCCAGCAGTCGTAGCGGAACCTACAATGAGCAGTTCTTC
TRBV9,-,TRBD1,TRBJ1-4,CASSAGDRTATNEKLFF,TGTGCCAGCAGCGCTGGGGACAGGACAGCAACTAATGAAAAACTGTTTTTT
TRBV23-1,-,-,TRBJ1-5,CASKGREPQHF,TGCGCCAGCAAAGGGCGGGAGCCCCAGCATTTT
TRBV29-1,-,TRBD1,TRBJ2-1,CSVASLQGQRLANEQFF,TGCAGCGTTGCCAGCCTACAGGGACAGCGCTTAGCGAATGAGCAGTTCTTC
TRBV10-3,-,TRBD2,TRBJ2-5,CAISESPIGASGYQETQYF,TGTGCCATCAGTGAGTCTCCGATCGGTGCTAGCGGGTACCAAGAGACCCAGTACTTC
TRBV7-2,-,-,TRBJ2-1,CASSIPGGRQFF,TGTGCCAGCAGCATTCCCGGGGGTAGGCAGTTCTTC